The 12 T cell receptor beta chains presented below share a single source sample, sequenced in a study of CXCR3-negative and CXCR3-positive naive CD8 T cells. With UMI labels, 5' RACE was used to prepare the TRB cDNA libraries. TCRdb reprocessed the 5' RACE reads, keeping one entry per CDR3 protein, no DNA. Here the sample table reports roughly 100,000 distinct CDR3 sequences. Material for sequencing was naive CXCR3- CD8+ T cells from blood. Subset denoted: CD45RO-CCR7+CD27+CD95- naive CD8+ T cells lacking CXCR3 (TNR3-). The receptors were gathered from a human donor in good health. Some clones in this sample may be carry-over from other donors' samples.

Here the CDR3 reads CASSSPSSGGPYEQYF. The V and J genes are TRBV7-2 and TRBJ2-7; TCRdb reports TRBD2, a call that lacks DNA to check it against. Per germline, CDR1 SGHTA and CDR2 FQGNSA. The CDR3 runs to 16 residues.

V and J are TRBV6-6 and TRBJ2-1; the TRBD2 assignment by TCRdb is unverifiable without DNA. The CDR3 is 15 amino acids. Germline assignment: CDR1 MNHNY and CDR2 SVGAGI (reference sequence). The CDR3 protein is CASSRSGGANNEQFF.

V is TRBV10-3 and J is TRBJ2-7. Germline V gene sequence: CDR1 ENHRY, CDR2 SYGVKD. The CDR3 has 15 residues. CDR3 amino acids: CAISESGNSPDEQYF.

The chain joins TRBV19 to TRBJ2-2; absent DNA, TCRdb's TRBD1 call cannot be checked. This CDR3 is 14 amino acids long. Germline V gene lookup returns CDR1 LNHDA and CDR2 SQIVND (reference sequence). CDR3 protein: CASSIGDRAGELFF.

J is TRBJ1-4 and V is TRBV6-5. CDR1 and CDR2 from the germline V gene are MNHEY and SVGAGI. CDR3 size: 14 residues. The CDR3: CASGGGDTNEKLFF.

The chain joins TRBV3-1 to TRBJ2-7; the TCRdb call, TRBD2, lacks DNA for checking. Germline V gene data show CDR1 as LGHDT and CDR2 as YNNKEL (reference sequence). The CDR3 length is 16 residues. CDR3: CASTTKTGRPWYEQYF.

The chain employs TRBV28 and TRBJ2-5; TCRdb's D gene call, TRBD1, goes unchecked for lack of DNA. Germline V gene lookup returns CDR1 MDHEN and CDR2 SYDVKM. The CDR3 totals 13 residues. CDR3 sequence: CASRGQGEETQYF.

CDR3 loop: CASTGTDFDEKLFF. The rearrangement joins TRBV10-1 to TRBJ1-4; there is no DNA to check the TCRdb D call of TRBD1. Germline V gene sequence: CDR1 WNHNN, CDR2 SYGVQD (reference sequence). The CDR3 has 14 amino acids.

The J gene is TRBJ2-7, the V gene TRBV28; TCRdb's D call of TRBD1 is untestable without DNA. From germline, CDR1 is MDHEN and CDR2 SYDVKM. The CDR3 sequence is 14 residues long. The CDR3 sequence: CASRDRDFSYEQYF.

V usage is TRBV29-1 and J usage is TRBJ2-5; with no DNA, the TCRdb D assignment of TRBD1 cannot be verified. The CDR3 runs 14 residues. The germline V gene encodes CDR1 SQVTM and CDR2 ANQGSEA. The CDR3 here is CSVVSRETAETQYF.

V is TRBV5-1 and J is TRBJ2-3; TCRdb proposes TRBD1, but this gene call is untestable without DNA. The germline CDR1 and CDR2 sequences are SGHRS and YFSETQ. The CDR3 sequence is 16 residues long. The CDR3 loop reads CASSLVGTGDGDTQYF.

V usage is TRBV11-2 and J usage is TRBJ2-2; the D call of TRBD2 rests on TCRdb alone, since no DNA is present to check it. The germline V gene has CDR1 SGHAT and CDR2 FQNNGV. This CDR3 region has 15 residues. CDR3: CASSSPDRALGELFF. The full variable domain, with the rest looked up from reference TRBV11-2 and TRBJ2-2, is EAGVAQSPRYKIIEKRQSVAFWCNPISGHATLYWYQQILGQGPKLLIQFQNNGVVDDSQLPKDRFSAERLKGVDSTLKIQPAKLEDSAVYLCASSSPDRALGELFFGEGSRLTVL.